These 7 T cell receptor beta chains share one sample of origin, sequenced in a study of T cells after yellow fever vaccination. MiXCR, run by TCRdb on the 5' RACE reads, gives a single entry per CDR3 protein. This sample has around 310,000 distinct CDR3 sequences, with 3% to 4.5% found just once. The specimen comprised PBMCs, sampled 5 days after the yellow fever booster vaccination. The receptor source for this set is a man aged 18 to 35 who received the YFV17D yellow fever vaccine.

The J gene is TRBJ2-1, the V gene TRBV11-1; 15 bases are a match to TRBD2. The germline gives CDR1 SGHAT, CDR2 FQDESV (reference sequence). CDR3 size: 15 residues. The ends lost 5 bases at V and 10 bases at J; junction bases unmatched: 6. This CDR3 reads CASSTGTSGGYEQFF. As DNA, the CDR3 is TGTGCCAGCAGCACGGGGACTAGCGGGGGGTACGAGCAGTTCTTC.

DNA for the CDR3: TGCGCCAGCAGCTGGAGGGGCGGGGGCTCGGCCACTGAAGCTTTCTTT. This gives the protein CASSWRGGGSATEAFF. V gene TRBV5-1 combines with J gene TRBJ1-1, with a possible D match to TRBD1 (6 bases). The CDR3 runs 16 residues. From germline, CDR1 is SGHRS and CDR2 YFSETQ. V shed 3 bases and J shed 4 bases, with 19 bases lying between them. Together with reference TRBV5-1 and TRBJ1-1, the CDR3 gives the full variable domain: KAGVTQTPRYLIKTRGQQVTLSCSPISGHRSVSWYQQTPGQGLQFLFEYFSETQRNKGNFPGRFSGRQFSNSRSEMNVSTLELGDSALYLCASSWRGGGSATEAFFGQGTRLTVV.

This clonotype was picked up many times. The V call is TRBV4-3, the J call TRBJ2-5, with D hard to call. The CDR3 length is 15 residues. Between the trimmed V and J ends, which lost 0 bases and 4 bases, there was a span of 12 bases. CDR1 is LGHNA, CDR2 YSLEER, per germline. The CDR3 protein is CASSQEAYRRETQYF. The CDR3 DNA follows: TGCGCCAGCAGCCAAGAGGCCTACCGACGAGAGACCCAGTACTTC.

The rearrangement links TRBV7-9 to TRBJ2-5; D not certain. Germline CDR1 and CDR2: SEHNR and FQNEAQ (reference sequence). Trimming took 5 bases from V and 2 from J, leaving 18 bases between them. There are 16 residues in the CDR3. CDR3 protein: CASSPSWLLPQETQYF. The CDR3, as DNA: TGTGCCAGCAGCCCGAGTTGGTTGCTGCCTCAAGAGACCCAGTACTTC.

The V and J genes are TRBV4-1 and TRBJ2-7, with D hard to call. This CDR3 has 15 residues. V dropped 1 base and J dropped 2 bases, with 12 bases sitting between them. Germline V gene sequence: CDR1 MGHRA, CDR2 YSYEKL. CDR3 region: CASSQAVNQAYEQYF. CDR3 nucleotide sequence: TGCGCCAGCAGCCAAGCAGTCAACCAAGCCTACGAGCAGTACTTC.

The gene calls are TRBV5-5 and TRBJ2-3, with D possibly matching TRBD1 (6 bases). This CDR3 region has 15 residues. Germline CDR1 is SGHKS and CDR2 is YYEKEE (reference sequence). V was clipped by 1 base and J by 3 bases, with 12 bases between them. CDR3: CASSLRGMGTDTQYF. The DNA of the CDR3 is TGTGCCAGCAGCTTGAGGGGGATGGGGACAGATACGCAGTATTTT.

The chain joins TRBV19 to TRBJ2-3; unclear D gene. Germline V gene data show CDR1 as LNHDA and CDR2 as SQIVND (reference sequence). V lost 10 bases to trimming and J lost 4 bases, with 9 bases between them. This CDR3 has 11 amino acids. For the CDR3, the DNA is TGTGCCACTACAGACGCAGATACGCAGTATTTT. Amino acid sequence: CATTDADTQYF. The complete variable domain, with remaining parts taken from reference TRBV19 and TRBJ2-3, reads DGGITQSPKYLFRKEGQNVTLSCEQNLNHDAMYWYRQDPGQGLRLIYYSQIVNDFQKGDIAEGYSVSREKKESFPLTVTSAQKNPTAFYLCATTDADTQYFGPGTRLTVL.